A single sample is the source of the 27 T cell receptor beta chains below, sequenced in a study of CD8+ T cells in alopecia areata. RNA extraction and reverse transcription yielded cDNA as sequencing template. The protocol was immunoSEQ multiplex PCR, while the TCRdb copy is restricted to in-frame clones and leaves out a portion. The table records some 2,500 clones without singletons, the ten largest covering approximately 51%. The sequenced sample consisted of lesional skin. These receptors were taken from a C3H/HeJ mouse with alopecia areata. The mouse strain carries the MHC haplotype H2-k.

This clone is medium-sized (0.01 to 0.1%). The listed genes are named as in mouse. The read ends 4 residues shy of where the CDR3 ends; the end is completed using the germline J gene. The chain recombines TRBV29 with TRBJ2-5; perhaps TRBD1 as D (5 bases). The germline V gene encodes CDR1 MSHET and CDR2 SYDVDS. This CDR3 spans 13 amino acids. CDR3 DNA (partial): TGTGCTAGCAGTTTGCGACAGAAAGAC. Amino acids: CASSLRQKD. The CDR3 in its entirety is CASSLRQKDTQYF.

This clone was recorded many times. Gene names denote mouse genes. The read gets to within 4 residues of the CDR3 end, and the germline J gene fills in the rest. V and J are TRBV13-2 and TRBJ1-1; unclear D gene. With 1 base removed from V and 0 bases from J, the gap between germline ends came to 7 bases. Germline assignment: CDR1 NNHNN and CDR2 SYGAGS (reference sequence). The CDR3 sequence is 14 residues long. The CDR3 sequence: CASGDPGSNTEVFF. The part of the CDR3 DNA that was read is TGTGCCAGCGGTGATCCAGGTTCAAACACA.

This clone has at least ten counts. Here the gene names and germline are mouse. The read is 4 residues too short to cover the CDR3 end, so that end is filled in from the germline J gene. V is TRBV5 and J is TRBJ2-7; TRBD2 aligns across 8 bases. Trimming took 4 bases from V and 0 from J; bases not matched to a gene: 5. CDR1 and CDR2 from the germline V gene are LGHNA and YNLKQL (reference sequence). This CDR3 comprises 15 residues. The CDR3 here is CASSPHWGSSYEQYF. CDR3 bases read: TGTGCCAGCAGCCCCCACTGGGGGAGCTCCTAT.

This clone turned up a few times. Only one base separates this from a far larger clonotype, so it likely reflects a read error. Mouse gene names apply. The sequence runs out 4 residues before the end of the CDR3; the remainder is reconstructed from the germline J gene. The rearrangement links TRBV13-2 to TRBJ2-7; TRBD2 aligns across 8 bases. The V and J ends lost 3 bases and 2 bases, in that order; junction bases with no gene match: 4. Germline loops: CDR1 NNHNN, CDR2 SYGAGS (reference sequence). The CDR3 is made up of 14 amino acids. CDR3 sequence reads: CASGGGWGAYEQYF. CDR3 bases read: TGTGCCAGCGGTGGGGGCTGGGGGGCCTAT.

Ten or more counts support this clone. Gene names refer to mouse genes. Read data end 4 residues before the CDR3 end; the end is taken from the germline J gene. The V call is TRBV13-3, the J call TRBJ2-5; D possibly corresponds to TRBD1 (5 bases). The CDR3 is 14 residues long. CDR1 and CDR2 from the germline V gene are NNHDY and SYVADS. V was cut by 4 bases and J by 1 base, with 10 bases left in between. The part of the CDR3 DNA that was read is TGTGCCAGCAGTCCTCAGGGCTACCAAGAC. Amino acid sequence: CASSPQGYQD. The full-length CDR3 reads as CASSPQGYQDTQYF.

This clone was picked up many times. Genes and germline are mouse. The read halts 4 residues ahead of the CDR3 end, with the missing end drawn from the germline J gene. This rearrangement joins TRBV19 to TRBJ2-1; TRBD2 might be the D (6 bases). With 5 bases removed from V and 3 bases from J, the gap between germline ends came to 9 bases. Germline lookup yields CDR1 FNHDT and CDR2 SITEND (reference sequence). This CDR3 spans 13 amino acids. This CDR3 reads CASRRDSYAEQFF. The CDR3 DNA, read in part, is TGTGCCAGCAGACGGGACTCCTATGCT.

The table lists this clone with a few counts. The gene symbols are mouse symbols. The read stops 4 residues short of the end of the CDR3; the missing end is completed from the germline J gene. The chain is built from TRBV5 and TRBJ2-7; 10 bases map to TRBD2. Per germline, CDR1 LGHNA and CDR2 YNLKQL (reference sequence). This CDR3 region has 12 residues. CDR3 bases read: TGTGCCAGCAGGACTGGGGGGTAT. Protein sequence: CASRTGGY. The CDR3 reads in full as CASRTGGYEQYF.

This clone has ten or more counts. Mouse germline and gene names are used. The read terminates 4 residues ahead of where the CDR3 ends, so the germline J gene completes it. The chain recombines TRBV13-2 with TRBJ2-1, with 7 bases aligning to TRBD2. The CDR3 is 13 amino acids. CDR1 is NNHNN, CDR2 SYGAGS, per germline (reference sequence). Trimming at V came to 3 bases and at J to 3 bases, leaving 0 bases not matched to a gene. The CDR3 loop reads CASGGTGYAEQFF. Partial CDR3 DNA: TGTGCCAGCGGTGGGACTGGCTATGCT.

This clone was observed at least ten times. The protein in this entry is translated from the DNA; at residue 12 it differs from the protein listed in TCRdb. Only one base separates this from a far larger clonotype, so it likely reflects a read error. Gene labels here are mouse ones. Partial CDR3 DNA: TGTGCCAGCAGTGAGGGGACAGCCTCTAATTCGCCC. Its protein product is CASSEGTASNSP. The entire CDR3 reads CASSEGTASNSPLYF. The chain is built from TRBV13-1 and TRBJ1-6; 7 positions agree with TRBD1. The CDR3 end lies 3 residues beyond the end of the read and is filled in from the germline J gene. TRBJ1-6 is designated an ORF whose function remains uncertain. Germline V gene sequence: CDR1 NSHNY, CDR2 SYGAGN. The CDR3 runs to 15 residues. Losses at the gene ends were 2 bases for V and 6 bases for J; bases not matched to a gene: 5.

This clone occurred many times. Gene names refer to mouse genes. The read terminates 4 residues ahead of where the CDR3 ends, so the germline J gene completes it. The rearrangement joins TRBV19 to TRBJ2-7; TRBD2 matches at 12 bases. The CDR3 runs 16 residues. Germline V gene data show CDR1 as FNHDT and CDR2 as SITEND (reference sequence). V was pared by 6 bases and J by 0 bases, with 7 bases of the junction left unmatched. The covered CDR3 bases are TGTGCCAGCACCTCCGGGACTGGGGGGAGCTCCTAT. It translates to CASTSGTGGSSY. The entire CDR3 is CASTSGTGGSSYEQYF. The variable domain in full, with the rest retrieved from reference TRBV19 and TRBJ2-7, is GGIITQTPKFLIGQEGQKLTLKCQQNFNHDTMYWYRQDSGKGLRLIYYSITENDLQKGDLSEGYDASREKKSSFSLTVTSAQKNEMAVFLCASTSGTGGSSYEQYFGPGTRLTVL.

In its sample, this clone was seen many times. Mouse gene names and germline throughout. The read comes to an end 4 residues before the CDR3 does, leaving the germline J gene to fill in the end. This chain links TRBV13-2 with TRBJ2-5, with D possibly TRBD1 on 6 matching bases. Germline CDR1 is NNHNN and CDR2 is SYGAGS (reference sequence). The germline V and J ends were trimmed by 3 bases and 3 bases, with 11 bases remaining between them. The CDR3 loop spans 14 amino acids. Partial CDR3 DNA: TGTGCCAGCGGTGGAGGGACATATCAAGAC. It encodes CASGGGTYQD. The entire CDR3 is CASGGGTYQDTQYF.

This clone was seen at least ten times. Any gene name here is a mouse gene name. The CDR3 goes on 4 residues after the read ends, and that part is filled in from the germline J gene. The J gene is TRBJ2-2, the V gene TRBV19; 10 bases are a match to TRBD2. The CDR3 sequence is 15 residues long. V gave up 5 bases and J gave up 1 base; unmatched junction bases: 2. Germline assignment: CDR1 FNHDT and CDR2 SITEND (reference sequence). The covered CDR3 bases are TGTGCCAGCAGCTGGGACTGGGGAAACACCGGG. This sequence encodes CASSWDWGNTG. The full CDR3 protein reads CASSWDWGNTGQLYF.

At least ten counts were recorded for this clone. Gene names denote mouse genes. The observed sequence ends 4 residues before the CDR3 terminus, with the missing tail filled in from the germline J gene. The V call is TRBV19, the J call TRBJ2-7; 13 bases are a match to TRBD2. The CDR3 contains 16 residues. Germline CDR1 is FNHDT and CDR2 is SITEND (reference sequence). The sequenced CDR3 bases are TGTGCCAGCAGTATACCCGGGGACTGGGGGGGATAT. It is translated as CASSIPGDWGGY. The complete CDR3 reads CASSIPGDWGGYEQYF.

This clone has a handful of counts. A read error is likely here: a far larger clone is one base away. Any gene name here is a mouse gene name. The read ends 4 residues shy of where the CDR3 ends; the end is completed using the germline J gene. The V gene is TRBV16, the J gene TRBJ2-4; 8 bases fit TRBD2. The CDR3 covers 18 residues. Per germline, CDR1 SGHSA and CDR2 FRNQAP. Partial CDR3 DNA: TGTGCAAGCAGCTTAGATCCACACTGGGGGCGCGCGCGAAAC. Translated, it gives CASSLDPHWGRARN. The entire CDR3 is CASSLDPHWGRARNTLYF. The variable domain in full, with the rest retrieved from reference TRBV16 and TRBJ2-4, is NAGVIQTPRHKVTGKGQEATLWCEPISGHSAVFWYRQTIVQGLEFLTYFRNQAPIDDSGMPKERFSAQMPNQSHSTLKIQSTQPQDSAVYLCASSLDPHWGRARNTLYFGAGTRLSVL.

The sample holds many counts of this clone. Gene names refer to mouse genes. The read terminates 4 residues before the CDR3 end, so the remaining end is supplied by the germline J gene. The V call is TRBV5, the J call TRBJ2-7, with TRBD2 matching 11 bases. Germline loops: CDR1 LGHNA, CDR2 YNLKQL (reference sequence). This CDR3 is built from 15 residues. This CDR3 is CASSQDGDWGNEQYF. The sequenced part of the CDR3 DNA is TGTGCCAGCAGCCAAGACGGGGACTGGGGGAAT.

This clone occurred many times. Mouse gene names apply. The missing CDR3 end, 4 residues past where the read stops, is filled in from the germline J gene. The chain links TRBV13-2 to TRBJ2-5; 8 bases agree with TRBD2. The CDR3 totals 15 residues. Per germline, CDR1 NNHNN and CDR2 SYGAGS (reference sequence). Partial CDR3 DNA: TGTGCCAGCGGTGAAGGTGGGGGGGGTGAAGAC. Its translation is CASGEGGGGED. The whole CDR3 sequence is CASGEGGGGEDTQYF.

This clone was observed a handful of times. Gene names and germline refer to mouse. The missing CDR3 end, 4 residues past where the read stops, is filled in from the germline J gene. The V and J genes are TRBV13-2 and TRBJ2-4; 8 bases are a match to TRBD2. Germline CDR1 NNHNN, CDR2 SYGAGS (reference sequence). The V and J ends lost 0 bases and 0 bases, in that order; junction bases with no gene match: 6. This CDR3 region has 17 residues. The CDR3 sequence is CASGDEMAGGSQNTLYF. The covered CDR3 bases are TGTGCCAGCGGTGATGAAATGGCTGGGGGGAGTCAAAAC.

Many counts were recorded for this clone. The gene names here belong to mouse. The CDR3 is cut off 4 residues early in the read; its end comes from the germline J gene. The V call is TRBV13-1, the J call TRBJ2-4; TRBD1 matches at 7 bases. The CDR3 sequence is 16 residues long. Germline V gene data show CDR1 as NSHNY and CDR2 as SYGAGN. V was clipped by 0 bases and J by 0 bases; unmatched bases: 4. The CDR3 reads CASSDANRGSQNTLYF. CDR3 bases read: TGTGCCAGCAGTGATGCAAACAGGGGAAGTCAAAAC.

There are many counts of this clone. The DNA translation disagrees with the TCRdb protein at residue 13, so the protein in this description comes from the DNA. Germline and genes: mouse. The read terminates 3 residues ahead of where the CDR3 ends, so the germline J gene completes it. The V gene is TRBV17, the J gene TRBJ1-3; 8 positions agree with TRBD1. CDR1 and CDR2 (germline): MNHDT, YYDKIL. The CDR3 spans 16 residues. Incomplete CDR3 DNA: TGTGCTAGCAGTAGAGTACAGGGGGATAGTGCAGAAACG. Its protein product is CASSRVQGDSAET. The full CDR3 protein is CASSRVQGDSAETLYF.

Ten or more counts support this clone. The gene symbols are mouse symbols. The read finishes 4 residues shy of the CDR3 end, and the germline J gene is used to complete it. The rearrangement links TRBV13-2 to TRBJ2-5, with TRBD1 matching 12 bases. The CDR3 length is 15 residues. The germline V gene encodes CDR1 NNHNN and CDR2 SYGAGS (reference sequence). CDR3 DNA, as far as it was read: TGTGCCAGCGGTGGCCGGGGACAGGGGGCAGAC. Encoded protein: CASGGRGQGAD. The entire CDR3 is CASGGRGQGADTQYF.

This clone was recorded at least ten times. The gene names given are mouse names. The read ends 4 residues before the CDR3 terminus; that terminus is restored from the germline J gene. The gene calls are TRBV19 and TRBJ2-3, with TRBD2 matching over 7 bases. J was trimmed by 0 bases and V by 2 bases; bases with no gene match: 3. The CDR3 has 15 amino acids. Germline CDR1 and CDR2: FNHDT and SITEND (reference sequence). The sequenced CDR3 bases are TGTGCCAGCAGTATGGGGGGGTCTAGTGCAGAA. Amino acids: CASSMGGSSAE. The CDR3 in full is CASSMGGSSAETLYF. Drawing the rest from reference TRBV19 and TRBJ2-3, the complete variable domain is GGIITQTPKFLIGQEGQKLTLKCQQNFNHDTMYWYRQDSGKGLRLIYYSITENDLQKGDLSEGYDASREKKSSFSLTVTSAQKNEMAVFLCASSMGGSSAETLYFGSGTRLTVL.

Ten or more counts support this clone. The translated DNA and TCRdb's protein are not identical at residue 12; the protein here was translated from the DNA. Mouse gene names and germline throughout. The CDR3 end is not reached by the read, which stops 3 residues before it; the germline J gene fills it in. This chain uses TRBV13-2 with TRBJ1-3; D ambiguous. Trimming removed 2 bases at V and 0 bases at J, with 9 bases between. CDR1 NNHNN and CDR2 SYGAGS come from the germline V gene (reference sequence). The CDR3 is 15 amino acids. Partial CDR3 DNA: TGTGCCAGCGGTGACAAGTCCCTTTCTGGAAATACG. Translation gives CASGDKSLSGNT. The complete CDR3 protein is CASGDKSLSGNTLYF.

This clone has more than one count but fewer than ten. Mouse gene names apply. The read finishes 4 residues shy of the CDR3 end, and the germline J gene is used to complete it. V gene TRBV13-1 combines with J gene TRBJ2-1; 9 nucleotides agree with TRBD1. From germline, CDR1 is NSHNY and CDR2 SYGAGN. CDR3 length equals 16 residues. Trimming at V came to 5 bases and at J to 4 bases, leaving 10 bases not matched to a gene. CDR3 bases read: TGTGCCAGCAGCTCATCCGGGACAGGGTGGTATGCT. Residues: CASSSSGTGWYA. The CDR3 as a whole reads CASSSSGTGWYAEQFF.

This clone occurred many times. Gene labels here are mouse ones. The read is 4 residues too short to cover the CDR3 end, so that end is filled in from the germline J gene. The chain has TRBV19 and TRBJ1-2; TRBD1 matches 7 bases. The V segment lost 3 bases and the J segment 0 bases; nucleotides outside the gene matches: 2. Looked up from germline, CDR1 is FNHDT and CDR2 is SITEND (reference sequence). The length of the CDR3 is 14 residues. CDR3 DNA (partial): TGTGCCAGCAGTACGGGGACAGCAAACTCC. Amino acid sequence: CASSTGTANS. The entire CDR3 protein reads CASSTGTANSDYTF.

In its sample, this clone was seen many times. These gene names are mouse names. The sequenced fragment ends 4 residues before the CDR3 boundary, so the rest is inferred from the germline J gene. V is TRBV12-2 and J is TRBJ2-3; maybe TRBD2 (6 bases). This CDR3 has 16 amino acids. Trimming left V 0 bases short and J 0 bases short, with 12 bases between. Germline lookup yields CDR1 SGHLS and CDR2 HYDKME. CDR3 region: CASSLDPWGSAETLYF. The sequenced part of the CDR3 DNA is TGTGCCAGCTCTCTCGACCCCTGGGGCAGTGCAGAA.

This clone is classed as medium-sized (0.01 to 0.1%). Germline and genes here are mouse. CDR3 residues: CTCSAAGTGADERLFF. The sequenced part of the CDR3 DNA is TGCACCTGCAGTGCAGCCGGGACAGGAGCAGACGAA. The chain links TRBV1 to TRBJ1-4; TRBD1 agrees at 8 bases. The CDR3 end falls 4 residues outside the read, so it is completed with the germline J gene. The CDR3 runs to 16 residues. Losses at the gene ends were 1 base for V and 6 bases for J; bases not matched to a gene: 7. Germline values: CDR1 NSQYPW, CDR2 LRSPGD (reference sequence).

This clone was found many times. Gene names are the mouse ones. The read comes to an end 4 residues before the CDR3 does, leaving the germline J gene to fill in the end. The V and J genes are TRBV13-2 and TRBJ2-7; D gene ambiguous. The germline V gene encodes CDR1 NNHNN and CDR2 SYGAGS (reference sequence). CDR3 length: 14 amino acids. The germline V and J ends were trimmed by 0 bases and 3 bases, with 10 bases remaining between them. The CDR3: CASGDAAGVYEQYF. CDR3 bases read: TGTGCCAGCGGTGATGCTGCTGGTGTCTAT.